This T cell receptor beta chain emerged from a study of T cells after yellow fever vaccination. The study, taken as a whole, reports: The study re-detected most primary-vaccination clones after the booster (approximately 96% CD4, roughly 90% CD8). The secondary response was weaker but peaked faster, day 5 versus 15. Researchers cautioned that FACS-sorted repertoires could harbor abundant clonotypes contaminating from the bulk population.

The CDR3 sequence is 15 residues long. V lost 1 base to trimming and J lost 4 bases, with 12 bases between them. Germline V gives CDR1 SEHNR, CDR2 FQNEAQ (reference sequence). A universal primer site and UMIs were added as TCR cDNA was made by 5'RACE template switching. MiXCR, applied by TCRdb to the 5' RACE reads, yields one record per CDR3 protein. The profile shows about 630,000 distinct CDR3 sequences, 10% to 15% of them singletons. Remarks on this clonotype: Its antigen remains unknown.

The TCR comes from a young man who received the YFV17D yellow fever vaccine. The material was PBMCs, obtained on the day of the yellow fever booster vaccination. The rearrangement joins TRBV7-9 to TRBJ2-3; D uncertain. CDR3 loop: CASSLVSRLADTQYF. In DNA, the CDR3 is TGTGCCAGCAGCTTAGTTAGCAGGCTGGCAGATACGCAGTATTTT.